Given below is one T cell receptor (beta chain) in context. The germline V and J ends were trimmed by 7 bases and 6 bases, with 18 bases remaining between them. The CDR3 covers 13 residues. CDR1 is SQVTM, CDR2 ANQGSEA, per germline. This sample is drawn from a study of blood T cell repertoires in COVID-19. Study details: Specimens from acute and convalescent COVID-19 originated in the United States, Italy and Spain.

The table came from immunoSEQ multiplex PCR; TCRdb's copy has only in-frame clones and leaves some out. The sample has about 180,000 clones, 80% seen once; the top ten hold about 6.8%. The receptor comes from a man between 65 and 85 years old with active or convalescent COVID-19. Sequencing used peripheral blood. The rearrangement uses TRBV29-1 and TRBJ1-2; D may be TRBD1 (6 bases). The CDR3 region has the DNA TGCAGCGCCCGAGAGGGGGATGGGAATGGCTACACCTTC. Protein sequence: CSAREGDGNGYTF.